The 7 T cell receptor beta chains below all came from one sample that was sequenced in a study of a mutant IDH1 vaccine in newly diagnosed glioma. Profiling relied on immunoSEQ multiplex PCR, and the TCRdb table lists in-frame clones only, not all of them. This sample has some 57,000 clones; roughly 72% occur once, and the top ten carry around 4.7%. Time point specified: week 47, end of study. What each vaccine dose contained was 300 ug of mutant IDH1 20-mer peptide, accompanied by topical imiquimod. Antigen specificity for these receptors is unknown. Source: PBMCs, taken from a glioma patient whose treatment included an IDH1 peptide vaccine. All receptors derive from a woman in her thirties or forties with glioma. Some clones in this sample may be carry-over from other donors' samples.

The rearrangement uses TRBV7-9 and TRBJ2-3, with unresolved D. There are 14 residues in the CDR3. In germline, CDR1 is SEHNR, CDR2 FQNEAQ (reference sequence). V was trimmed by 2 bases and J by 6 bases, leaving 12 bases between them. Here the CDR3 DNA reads TGTGCCAGCAGCTTATTTCTTATTGCGGATACGCAGTATTTT. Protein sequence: CASSLFLIADTQYF. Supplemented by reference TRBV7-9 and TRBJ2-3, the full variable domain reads DTGVSQNPRHKITKRGQNVTFRCDPISEHNRLYWYRQTLGQGPEFLTYFQNEAQLEKSRLLSDRFSAERPKGSFSTLEIQRTEQGDSAMYLCASSLFLIADTQYFGPGTRLTVL.

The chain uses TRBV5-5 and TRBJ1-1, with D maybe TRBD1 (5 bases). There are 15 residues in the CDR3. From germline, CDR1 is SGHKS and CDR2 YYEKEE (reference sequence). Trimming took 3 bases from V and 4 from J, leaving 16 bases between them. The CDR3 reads CASSWSGQGGTEAFF. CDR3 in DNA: TGTGCCAGCAGCTGGTCGGGGCAGGGCGGCACTGAAGCTTTCTTT. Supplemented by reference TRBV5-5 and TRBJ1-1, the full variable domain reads DAGVTQSPTHLIKTRGQQVTLRCSPISGHKSVSWYQQVLGQGPQFIFQYYEKEERGRGNFPDRFSARQFPNYSSELNVNALLLGDSALYLCASSWSGQGGTEAFFGQGTRLTVV.

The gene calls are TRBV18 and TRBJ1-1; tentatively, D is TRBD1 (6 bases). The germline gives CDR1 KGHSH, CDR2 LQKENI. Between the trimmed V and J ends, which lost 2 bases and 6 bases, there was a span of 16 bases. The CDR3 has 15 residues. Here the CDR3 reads CASSPEDRISAEAFF. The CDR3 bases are TGTGCCAGCTCACCAGAGGACAGAATTTCGGCTGAAGCTTTCTTT.

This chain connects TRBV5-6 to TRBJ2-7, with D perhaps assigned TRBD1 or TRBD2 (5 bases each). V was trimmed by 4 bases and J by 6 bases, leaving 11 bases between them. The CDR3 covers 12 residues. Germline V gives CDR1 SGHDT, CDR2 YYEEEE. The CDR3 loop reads CASSAGDLEQYF. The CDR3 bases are TGTGCCAGCAGCGCTGGGGACCTCGAGCAGTACTTC. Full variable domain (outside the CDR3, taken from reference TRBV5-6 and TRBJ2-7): DAGVTQSPTHLIKTRGQQVTLRCSPKSGHDTVSWYQQALGQGPQFIFQYYEEEERQRGNFPDRFSGHQFPNYSSELNVNALLLGDSALYLCASSAGDLEQYFGPGTRLTVT.

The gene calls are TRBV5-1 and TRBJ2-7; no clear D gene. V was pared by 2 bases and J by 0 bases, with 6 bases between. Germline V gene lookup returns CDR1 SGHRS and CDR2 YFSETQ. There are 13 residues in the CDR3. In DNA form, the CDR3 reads TGCGCCAGCAGCTTTGTCGACTCCTACGAGCAGTACTTC. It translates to CASSFVDSYEQYF.

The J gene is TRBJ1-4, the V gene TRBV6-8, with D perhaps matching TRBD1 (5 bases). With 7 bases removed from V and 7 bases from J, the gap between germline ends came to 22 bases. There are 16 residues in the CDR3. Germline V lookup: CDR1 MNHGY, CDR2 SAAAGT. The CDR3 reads CASNDETAVKGEKLFF. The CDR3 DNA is TGTGCCAGCAACGACGAGACAGCAGTTAAGGGTGAAAAACTGTTTTTT.

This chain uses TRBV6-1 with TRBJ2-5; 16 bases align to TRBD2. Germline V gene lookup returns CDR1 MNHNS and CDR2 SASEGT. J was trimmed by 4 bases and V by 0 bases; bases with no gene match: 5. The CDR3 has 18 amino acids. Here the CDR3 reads CASSEAGTSGGAGETQYF. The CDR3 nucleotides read TGTGCCAGCAGTGAAGCTGGGACTAGCGGGGGGGCGGGAGAGACCCAGTACTTC.